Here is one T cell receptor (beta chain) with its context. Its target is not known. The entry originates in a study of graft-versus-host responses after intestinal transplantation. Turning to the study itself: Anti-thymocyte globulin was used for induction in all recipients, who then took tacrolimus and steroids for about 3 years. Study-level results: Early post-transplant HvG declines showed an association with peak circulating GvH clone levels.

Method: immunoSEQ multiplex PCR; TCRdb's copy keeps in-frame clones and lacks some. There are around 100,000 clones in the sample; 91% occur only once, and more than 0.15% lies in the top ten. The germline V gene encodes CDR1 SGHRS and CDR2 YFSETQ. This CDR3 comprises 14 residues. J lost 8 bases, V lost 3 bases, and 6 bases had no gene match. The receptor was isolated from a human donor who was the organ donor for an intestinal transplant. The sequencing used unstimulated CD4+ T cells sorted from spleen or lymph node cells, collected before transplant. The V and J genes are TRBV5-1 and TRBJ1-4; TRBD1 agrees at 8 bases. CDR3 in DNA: TGCGCCAGCAGCTACCGGGACAGGCGCGAAAAACTGTTTTTT. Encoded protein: CASSYRDRREKLFF.